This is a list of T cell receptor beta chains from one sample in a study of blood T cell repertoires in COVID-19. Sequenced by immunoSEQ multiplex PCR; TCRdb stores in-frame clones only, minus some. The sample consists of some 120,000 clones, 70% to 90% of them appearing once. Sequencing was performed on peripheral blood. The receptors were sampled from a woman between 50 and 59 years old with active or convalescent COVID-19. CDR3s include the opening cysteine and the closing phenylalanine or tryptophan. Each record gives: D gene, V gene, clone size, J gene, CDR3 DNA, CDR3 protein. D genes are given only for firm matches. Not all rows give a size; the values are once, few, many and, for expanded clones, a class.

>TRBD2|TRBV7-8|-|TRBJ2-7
TGTGCCAGCAGCACAACTAGCGGGATCTCCTACGAGCAGTACTTC
CASSTTSGISYEQYF
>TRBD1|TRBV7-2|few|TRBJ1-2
TGTGCCAGCAGCTTAGACAGGGGGGAAGGCTACACCTTC
CASSLDRGEGYTF
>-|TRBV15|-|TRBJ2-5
TGTGCCACCCGCGCAGGGTTGGAGACCCAGTACTTC
CATRAGLETQYF
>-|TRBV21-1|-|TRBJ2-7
TGTGCCAGCAGCAAATTAAAAATGGAACCGGACAGCTACATCTACGAGCAGTACTTC
CASSKLKMEPDSYIYEQYF
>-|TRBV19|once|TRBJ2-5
TGTGCCAGTAGTATGTCCTCGGGGGGCCCTAGGGGAGAGACCCAGTACTTC
CASSMSSGGPRGETQYF
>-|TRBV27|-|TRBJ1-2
TGTGCCAGCAGTTCCTCCAACTATGGCTACACCTTC
CASSSSNYGYTF
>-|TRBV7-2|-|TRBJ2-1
TGTGCCAGCAGCCCCCTTCTGAGGTTTGAGGCGAATGAGCAGTTCTTC
CASSPLLRFEANEQFF
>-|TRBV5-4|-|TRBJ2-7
TGTGCCAGCAGCAGGAAGGGACACCACTACGAGCAGTACTTC
CASSRKGHHYEQYF
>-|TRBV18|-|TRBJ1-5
TGTGCCAGCTCACCAATCGGGATGGGCAATCAGCCCCAGCATTTT
CASSPIGMGNQPQHF
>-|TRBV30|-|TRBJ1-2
TGTGCCTGGAGTGTAGGCCCCGGGAGATCCGGCTACACCTTC
CAWSVGPGRSGYTF
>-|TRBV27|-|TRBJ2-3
TGTGCCAGCAGTTTAGAGGGGGTCCCGGCAGATACGCAGTATTTT
CASSLEGVPADTQYF
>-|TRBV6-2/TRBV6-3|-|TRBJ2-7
TGTGCCAGCAGTTACTCGGGAGGAGGGGGCGGCTACGAGCAGTACTTC
CASSYSGGGGGYEQYF
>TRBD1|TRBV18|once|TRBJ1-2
TGTGCCAGCTCACCACCTGGACAGGGGTGGGGTGGCTACACCTTC
CASSPPGQGWGGYTF
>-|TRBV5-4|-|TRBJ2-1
TGTGCCAGCAGCTTGCAATACTTAAATGAGCAGTTCTTC
CASSLQYLNEQFF
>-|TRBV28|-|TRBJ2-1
TGTGCCAGCAGTTTACGGCGGGCTACCTACAATGAGCAGTTCTTC
CASSLRRATYNEQFF
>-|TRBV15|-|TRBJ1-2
TGTGCCACCAGCCGGGACACCCCTTTCTATGGCTACACCTTC
CATSRDTPFYGYTF
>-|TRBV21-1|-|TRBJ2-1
TGTGCCAGCAGCAAAGCAGGGCTGACTAGCGGGGCCGGAGGGTACAATGAGCAGTTCTTC
CASSKAGLTSGAGGYNEQFF
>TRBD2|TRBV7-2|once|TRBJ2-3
TGTGCCAGCAGCTCCGATAGCGGGATTACGGATTTT
CASSSDSGITDF
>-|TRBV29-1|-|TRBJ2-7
TGCAGCGTTGAAAACAGGAAAACCTACGAGCAGTACTTC
CSVENRKTYEQYF
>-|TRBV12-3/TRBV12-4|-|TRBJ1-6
TGTGCCAGCAGTTTAGAGGGGAATTCACCCCTCCACTTT
CASSLEGNSPLHF
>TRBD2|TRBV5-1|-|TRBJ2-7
TGCGCCAGCAGCTCACTCGGACTAGCGGGAACCTACGAGCAGTACTTC
CASSSLGLAGTYEQYF
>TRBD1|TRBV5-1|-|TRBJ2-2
TGCGCCAGCAGACTAGGACAGGGGGCGACCGGGGAGCTGTTTTTT
CASRLGQGATGELFF
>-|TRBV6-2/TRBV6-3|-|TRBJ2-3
TGTGCCAGCAGTTACCGGGACTTCGGAACTTCAAGGGCAGATACGCAGTATTTT
CASSYRDFGTSRADTQYF
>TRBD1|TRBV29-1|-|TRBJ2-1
TGCAGCGTCGGTGGGACAGGTGGGCAGTTCTTC
CSVGGTGGQFF
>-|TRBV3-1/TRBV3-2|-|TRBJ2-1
TGTGCCAGCAGCCCCCGGTGGCTAGCCAATGAGCAGTTCTTC
CASSPRWLANEQFF
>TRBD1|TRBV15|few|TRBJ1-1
TGTGCCACCCGAGACAGGGTCGATGAAGCTTTCTTT
CATRDRVDEAFF
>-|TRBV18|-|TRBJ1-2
TGTGCCAGCTCCCTGGGCAGACCCTATGGCTACACCTTC
CASSLGRPYGYTF
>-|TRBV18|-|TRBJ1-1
TGTGCCAGCTCACTGGAGACAGGATCAGCTGAAGCTTTCTTT
CASSLETGSAEAFF
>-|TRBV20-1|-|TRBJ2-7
TGCAGTGCTAATAGGACTACTGGCTTC
CSANRTTGF
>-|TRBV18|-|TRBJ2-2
TGTGCCAGCTCACCGGGCCAGGGGTTAACCGGGGAGCTGTTTTTT
CASSPGQGLTGELFF
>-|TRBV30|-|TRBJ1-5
TGTGCCTGGAGTGCCGTGGGGCTAAATCAGCCCCAGCATTTT
CAWSAVGLNQPQHF
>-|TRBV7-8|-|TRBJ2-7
TGTGCCAGCAGCTCGGGGGTATCCCGAACGACATCCTACGAGCAGTACTTC
CASSSGVSRTTSYEQYF
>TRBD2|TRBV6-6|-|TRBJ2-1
TGTGCCAGCAGCCATTTGGGGGAGGGCTCCTACAATGAGCAGTTCTTC
CASSHLGEGSYNEQFF
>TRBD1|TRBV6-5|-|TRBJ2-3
TGTGCCAGCAGCCCCGACAGGGGCGGTACGCAGTATTTT
CASSPDRGGTQYF
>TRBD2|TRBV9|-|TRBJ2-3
TGTGCCAGCAGCGTTGCGGGAGGGTCGTCAGATACGCAGTATTTT
CASSVAGGSSDTQYF
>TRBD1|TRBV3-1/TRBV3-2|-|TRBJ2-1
TGTGCCAGCAGCCCATTTACAGGGGGTCACAATGAGCAGTTCTTC
CASSPFTGGHNEQFF
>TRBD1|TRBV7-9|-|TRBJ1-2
TGTGCCAGCAGCTCCGACAGGGGATTTACCTATGGCTACACCTTC
CASSSDRGFTYGYTF
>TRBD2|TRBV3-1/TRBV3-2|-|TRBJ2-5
TGTGCCAGCAGCCACCGGGGACCGGGGGGGGAGGGCCAGTACTTC
CASSHRGPGGEGQYF
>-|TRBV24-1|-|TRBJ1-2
TGTGCCACCAGTGGGGGGAGGGGGTCCTATGGCTACACCTTC
CATSGGRGSYGYTF
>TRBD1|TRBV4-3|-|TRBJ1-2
TGCGCCAGCAGCATCTTGACAGGGGATGGCTACACCTTC
CASSILTGDGYTF
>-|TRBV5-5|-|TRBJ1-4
TGTGCCAGCAGCTTCTACCTAAAGGAAAAACTGTTTTTT
CASSFYLKEKLFF
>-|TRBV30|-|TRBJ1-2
TGTGCCTGGAGTGTACCCGGGTATGGCTACACCTTC
CAWSVPGYGYTF
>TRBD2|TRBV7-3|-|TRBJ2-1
TGTGCCAGCAGCCTCAGCGGGAGCGACAATGAGCAGTTCTTC
CASSLSGSDNEQFF
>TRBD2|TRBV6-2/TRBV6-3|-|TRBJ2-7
TGTGCCAGCAGCCGGACTAGCGGGAGCTACGAGCAGTACTTC
CASSRTSGSYEQYF
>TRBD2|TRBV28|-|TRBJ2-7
TGTGCCAGTGGGGGGGTAAAGGGAGAGCAGTACTTC
CASGGVKGEQYF
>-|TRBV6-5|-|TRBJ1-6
TGTGCCAGCAGTTACTCTCTTACAACCCAATCACCCCTCCACTTT
CASSYSLTTQSPLHF